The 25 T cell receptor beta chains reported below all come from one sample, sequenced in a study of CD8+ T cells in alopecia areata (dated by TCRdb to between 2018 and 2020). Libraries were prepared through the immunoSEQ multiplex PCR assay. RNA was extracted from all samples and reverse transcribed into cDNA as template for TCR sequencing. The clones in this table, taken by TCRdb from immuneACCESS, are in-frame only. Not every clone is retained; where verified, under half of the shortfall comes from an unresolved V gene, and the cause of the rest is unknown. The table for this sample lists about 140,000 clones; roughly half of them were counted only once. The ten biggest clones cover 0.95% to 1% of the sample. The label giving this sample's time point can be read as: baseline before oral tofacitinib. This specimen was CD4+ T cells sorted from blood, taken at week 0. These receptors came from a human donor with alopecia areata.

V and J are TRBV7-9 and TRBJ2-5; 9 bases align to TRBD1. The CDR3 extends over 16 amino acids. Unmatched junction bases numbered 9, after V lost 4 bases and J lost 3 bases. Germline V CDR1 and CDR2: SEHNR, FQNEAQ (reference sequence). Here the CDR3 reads CASSYIAGQGEETQYF. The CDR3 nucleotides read TGTGCCAGCAGCTACATCGCGGGACAGGGAGAAGAGACCCAGTACTTC.

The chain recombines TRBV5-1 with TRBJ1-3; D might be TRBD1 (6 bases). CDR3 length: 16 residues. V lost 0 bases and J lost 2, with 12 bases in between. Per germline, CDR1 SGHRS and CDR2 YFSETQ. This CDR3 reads CASSLGSTGPGNTIYF. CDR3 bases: TGCGCCAGCAGCTTGGGGTCAACAGGGCCTGGAAACACCATATATTTT.

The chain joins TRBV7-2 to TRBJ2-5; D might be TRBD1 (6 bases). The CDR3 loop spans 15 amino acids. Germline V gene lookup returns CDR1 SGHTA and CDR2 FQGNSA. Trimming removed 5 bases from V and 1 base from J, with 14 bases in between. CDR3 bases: TGTGCCAGCAGCCTGGGAACAGGGACCCAAGAGACCCAGTACTTC. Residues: CASSLGTGTQETQYF.

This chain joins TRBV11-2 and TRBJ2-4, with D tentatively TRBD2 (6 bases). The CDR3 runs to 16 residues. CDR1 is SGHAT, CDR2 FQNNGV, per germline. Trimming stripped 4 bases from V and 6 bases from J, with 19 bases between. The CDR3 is CASSSETGTPLNIQYF. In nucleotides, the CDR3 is TGTGCCAGCAGCTCGGAGACCGGGACTCCGTTAAACATTCAGTACTTC.

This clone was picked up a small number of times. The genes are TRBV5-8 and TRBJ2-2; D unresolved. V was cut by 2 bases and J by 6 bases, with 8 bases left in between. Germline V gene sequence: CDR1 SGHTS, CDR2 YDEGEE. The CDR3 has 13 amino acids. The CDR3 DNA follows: TGTGCCAGCAGCTTAGGCGGCCCCGGGGAGCTGTTTTTT. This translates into CASSLGGPGELFF. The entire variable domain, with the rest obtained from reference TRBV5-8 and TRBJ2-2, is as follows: EAGVTQSPTHLIKTRGQQATLRCSPISGHTSVYWYQQALGLGLQFLLWYDEGEERNRGNFPPRFSGRQFPNYSSELNVNALELEDSALYLCASSLGGPGELFFGEGSRLTVL.

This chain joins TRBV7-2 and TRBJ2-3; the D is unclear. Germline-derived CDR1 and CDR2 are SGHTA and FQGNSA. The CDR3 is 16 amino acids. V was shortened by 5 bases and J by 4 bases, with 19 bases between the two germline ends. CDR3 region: CASSRGVSAVADTQYF. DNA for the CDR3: TGTGCCAGCAGCCGCGGCGTCAGCGCGGTTGCAGATACGCAGTATTTT.

CDR3 protein: CASTSGQGRETQYF. As DNA, the CDR3 is TGCGCCAGCACCTCCGGACAGGGACGGGAGACCCAGTACTTC. The genes are TRBV5-1 and TRBJ2-5; TRBD1 matches 8 bases. The ends lost 6 bases at V and 5 bases at J; junction bases unmatched: 9. This CDR3 region has 14 residues. Per the germline V gene, CDR1 is SGHRS and CDR2 is YFSETQ.

CDR3 loop: CASSLPLGTQYF. The CDR3 DNA is TGTGCCAGCAGCCTCCCTCTCGGTACGCAGTATTTT. The gene calls are TRBV7-3 and TRBJ2-3; D gene unclear. The CDR3 is 12 residues long. CDR1 and CDR2 from the germline V gene are SGHTA and FQGTGA. V shed 5 bases and J shed 8 bases, with 11 bases lying between them.

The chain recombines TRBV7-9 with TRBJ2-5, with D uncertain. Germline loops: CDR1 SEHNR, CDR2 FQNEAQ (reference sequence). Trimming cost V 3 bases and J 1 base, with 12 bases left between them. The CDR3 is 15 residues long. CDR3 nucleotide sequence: TGTGCCAGCAGCTTTGATTCTGGCGGCCAAGAGACCCAGTACTTC. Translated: CASSFDSGGQETQYF.

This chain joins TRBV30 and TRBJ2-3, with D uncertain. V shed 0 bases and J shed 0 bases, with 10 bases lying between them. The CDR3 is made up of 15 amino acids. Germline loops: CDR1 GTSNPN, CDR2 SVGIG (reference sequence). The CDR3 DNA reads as TGTGCCTGGAGTGTACTCGGCAGGAGCACAGATACGCAGTATTTT. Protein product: CAWSVLGRSTDTQYF.

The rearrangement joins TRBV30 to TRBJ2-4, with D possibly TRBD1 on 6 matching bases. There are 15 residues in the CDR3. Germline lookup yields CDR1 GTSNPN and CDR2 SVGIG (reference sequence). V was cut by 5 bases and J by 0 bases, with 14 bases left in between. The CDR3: CAWSNRALAKNIQYF. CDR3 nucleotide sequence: TGTGCCTGGTCCAACAGGGCCCTAGCCAAAAACATTCAGTACTTC. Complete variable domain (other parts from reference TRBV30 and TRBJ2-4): SQTIHQWPATLVQPVGSPLSLECTVEGTSNPNLYWYRQAAGRGLQLLFYSVGIGQISSEVPQNLSASRPQDRQFILSSKKLLLSDSGFYLCAWSNRALAKNIQYFGAGTRLSVL.

The CDR3 reads CASSLGQGGPDEQYF. Written as DNA, the CDR3 is TGTGCCAGCAGCTTGGGACAGGGTGGACCCGACGAGCAGTACTTC. This chain links TRBV7-9 with TRBJ2-7; 9 positions agree with TRBD1. CDR3 length: 15 amino acids. With V trimmed by 3 bases and J by 5 bases, 8 bases remained unmatched. CDR1 and CDR2 (germline): SEHNR, FQNEAQ (reference sequence).

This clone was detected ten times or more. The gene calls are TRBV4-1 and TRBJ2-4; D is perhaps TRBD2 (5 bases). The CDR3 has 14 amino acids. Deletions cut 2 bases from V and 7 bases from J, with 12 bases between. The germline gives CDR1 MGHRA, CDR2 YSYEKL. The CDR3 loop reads CASSQSLTGNIQYF. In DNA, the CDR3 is TGCGCCAGCAGCCAATCACTAACGGGGAACATTCAGTACTTC.

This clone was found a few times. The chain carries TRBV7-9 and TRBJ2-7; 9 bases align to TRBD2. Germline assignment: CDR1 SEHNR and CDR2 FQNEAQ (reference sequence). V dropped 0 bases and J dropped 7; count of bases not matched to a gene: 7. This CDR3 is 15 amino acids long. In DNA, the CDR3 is TGTGCCAGCAGCTTAGCGTCGGGACTAGCTGGGGAGCAGTACTTC. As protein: CASSLASGLAGEQYF.

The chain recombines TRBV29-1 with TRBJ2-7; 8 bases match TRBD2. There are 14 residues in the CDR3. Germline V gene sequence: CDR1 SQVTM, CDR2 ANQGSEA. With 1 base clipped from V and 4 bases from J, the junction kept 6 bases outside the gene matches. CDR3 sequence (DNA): TGCAGCGTTGAAGGTGCCAGCGGGAGTTACGAGCAGTACTTC. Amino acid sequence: CSVEGASGSYEQYF.

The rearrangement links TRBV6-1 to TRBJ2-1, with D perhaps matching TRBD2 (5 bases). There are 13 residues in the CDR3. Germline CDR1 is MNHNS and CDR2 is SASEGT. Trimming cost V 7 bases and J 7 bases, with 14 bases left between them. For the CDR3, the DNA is TGTGCCAGCACCCCCACCTTAGCGAATGAGCAGTTCTTC. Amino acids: CASTPTLANEQFF.

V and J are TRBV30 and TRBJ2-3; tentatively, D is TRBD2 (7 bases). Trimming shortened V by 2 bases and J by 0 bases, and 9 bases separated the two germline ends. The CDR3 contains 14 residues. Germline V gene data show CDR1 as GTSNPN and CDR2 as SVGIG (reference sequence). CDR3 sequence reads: CAWSKGGSTDTQYF. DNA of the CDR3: TGTGCCTGGAGTAAGGGGGGGAGCACAGATACGCAGTATTTT.

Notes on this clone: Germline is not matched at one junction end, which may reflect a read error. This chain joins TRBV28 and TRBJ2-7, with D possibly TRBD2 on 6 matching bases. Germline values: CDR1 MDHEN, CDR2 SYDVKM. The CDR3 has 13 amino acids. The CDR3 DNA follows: TGTGCCAGCGGTTTAGCGGACCGCTACGAGCAGTACTTC. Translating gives CASGLADRYEQYF.

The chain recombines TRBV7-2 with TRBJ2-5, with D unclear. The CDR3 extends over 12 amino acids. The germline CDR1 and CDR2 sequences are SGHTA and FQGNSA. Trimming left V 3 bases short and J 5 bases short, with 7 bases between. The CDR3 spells CASSFGRETQYF. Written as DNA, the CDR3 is TGTGCCAGCAGCTTCGGACGGGAGACCCAGTACTTC.

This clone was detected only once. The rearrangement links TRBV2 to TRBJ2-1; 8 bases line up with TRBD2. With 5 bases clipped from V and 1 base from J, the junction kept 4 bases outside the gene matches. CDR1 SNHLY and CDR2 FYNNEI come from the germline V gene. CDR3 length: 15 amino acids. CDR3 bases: TGTGCCAGCAGTCGTACTAGCGGTTCCTACAATGAGCAGTTCTTC. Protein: CASSRTSGSYNEQFF. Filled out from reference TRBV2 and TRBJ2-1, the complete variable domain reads EPEVTQTPSHQVTQMGQEVILRCVPISNHLYFYWYRQILGQKVEFLVSFYNNEISEKSEIFDDQFSVERPDGSNFTLKIRSTKLEDSAMYFCASSRTSGSYNEQFFGPGTRLTVL.

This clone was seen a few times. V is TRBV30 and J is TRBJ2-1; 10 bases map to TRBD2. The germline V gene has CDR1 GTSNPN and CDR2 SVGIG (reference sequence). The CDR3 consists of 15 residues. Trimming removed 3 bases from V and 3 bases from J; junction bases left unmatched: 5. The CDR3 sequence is CAWRQTSGIYNEQFF. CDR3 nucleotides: TGTGCCTGGAGGCAAACTAGCGGGATCTACAATGAGCAGTTCTTC.

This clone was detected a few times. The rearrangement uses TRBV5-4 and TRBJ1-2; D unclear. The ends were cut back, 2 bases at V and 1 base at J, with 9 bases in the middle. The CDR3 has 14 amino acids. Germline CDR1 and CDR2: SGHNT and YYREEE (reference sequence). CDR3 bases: TGTGCCAGCAGCTTCCCCCACAGTAACTATGGCTACACCTTC. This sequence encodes CASSFPHSNYGYTF.

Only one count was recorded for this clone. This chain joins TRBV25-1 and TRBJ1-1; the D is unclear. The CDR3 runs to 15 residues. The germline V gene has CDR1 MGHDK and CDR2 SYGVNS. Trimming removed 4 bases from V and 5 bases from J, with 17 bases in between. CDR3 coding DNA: TGTGCCAGCAGTGTTTCCTCGCTCGCGGGTACTGAAGCTTTCTTT. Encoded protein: CASSVSSLAGTEAFF.

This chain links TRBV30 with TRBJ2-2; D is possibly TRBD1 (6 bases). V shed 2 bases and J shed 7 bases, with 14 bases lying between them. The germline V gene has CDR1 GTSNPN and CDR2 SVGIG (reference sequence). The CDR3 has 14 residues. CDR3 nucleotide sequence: TGTGCCTGGAGTCCCACAGGGTTCGGCGGGGAGCTGTTTTTT. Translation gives CAWSPTGFGGELFF.

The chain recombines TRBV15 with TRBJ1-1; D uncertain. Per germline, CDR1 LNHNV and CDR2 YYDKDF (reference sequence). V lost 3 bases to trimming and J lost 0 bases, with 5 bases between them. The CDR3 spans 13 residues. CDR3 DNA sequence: TGTGCCACCAGCAGGGCCCTGAACACTGAAGCTTTCTTT. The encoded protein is CATSRALNTEAFF. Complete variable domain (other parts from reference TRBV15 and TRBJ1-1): DAMVIQNPRYQVTQFGKPVTLSCSQTLNHNVMYWYQQKSSQAPKLLFHYYDKDFNNEADTPDNFQSRRPNTSFCFLDIRSPGLGDTAMYLCATSRALNTEAFFGQGTRLTVV.